The clone carrying this T cell receptor (beta chain) was observed once. Clones were read by immunoSEQ multiplex PCR, and TCRdb kept only the in-frame ones, dropping some. The data hold tens of thousands of clones, with 81% observed a single time. The data were taken from a study of OX40 agonist ivuxolimab in advanced cancers. V shed 0 bases and J 5 bases; nucleotides not matched to a gene: 10. The CDR3 extends over 17 amino acids. The germline CDR1 and CDR2 sequences are LGHNA and YNFKEQ. The sequence derives from an adult with an advanced solid tumor such as melanoma, head and neck, liver or kidney cancer. The chain carries TRBV4-2 and TRBJ2-7, with TRBD2 matching over 10 bases. The material was CD4+ or CD8+ T cells sorted from blood, obtained in a trial of the OX40 agonist ivuxolimab. As DNA, the CDR3 is TGTGCCAGCAGCCAAGACCCTAGCGGGGGCTTTCGGGACGAGCAGTACTTC. Its protein is CASSQDPSGGFRDEQYF.